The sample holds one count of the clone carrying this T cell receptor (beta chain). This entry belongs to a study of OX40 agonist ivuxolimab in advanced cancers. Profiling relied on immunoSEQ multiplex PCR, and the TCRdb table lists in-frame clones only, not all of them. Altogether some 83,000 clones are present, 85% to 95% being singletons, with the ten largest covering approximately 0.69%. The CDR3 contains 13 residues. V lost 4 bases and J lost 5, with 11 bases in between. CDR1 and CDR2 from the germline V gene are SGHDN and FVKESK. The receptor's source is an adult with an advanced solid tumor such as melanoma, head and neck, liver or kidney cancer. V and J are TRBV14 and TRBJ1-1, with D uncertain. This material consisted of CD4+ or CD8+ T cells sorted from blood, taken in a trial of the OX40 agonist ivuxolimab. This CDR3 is CASSLLPGTEAFF. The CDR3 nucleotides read TGTGCCAGCAGCCTACTCCCGGGAACTGAAGCTTTCTTT.